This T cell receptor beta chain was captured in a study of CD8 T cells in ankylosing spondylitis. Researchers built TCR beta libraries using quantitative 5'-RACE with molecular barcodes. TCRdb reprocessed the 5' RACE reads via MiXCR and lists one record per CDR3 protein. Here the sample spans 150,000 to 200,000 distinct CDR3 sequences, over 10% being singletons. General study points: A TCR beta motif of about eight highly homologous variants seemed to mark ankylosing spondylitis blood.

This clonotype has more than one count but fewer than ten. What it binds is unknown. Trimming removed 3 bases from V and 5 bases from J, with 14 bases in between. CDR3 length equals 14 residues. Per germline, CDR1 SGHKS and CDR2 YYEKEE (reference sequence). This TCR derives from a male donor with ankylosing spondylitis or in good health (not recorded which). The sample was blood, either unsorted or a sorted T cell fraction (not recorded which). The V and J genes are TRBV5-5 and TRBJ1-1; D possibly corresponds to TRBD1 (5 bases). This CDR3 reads CASSSTGRGTEAFF. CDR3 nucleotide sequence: TGTGCCAGCAGCTCTACGGGACGAGGGACTGAAGCTTTCTTT.